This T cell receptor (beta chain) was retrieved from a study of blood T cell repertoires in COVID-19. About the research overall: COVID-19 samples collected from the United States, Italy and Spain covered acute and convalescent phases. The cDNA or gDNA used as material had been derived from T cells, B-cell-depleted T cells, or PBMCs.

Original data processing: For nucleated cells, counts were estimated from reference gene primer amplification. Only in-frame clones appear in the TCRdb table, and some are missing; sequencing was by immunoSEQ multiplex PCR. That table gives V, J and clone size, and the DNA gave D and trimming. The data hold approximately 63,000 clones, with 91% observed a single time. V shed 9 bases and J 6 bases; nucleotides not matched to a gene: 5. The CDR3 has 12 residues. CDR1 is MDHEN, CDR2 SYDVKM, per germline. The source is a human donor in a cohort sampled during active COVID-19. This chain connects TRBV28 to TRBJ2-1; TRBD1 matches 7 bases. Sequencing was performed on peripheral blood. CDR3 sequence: CASRQGGNEQFF. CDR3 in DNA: TGTGCCAGTAGACAGGGTGGCAATGAGCAGTTCTTC.